The count of the clone carrying this T cell receptor (beta chain) is one. TCRdb keeps only in-frame clones here, not all; method: immunoSEQ multiplex PCR. The sample records under 95,000 clones, around 96% being singletons. Germline lookup yields CDR1 MGHRA and CDR2 YSYEKL. This CDR3 has 16 amino acids. Trimming stripped 3 bases from V and 7 bases from J, with 21 bases between. The source of the sample is a study of technical replicates of blood from several donors. The chain is built from TRBV4-1 and TRBJ1-2; D gene ambiguous. The clonotype comes from a human donor in good health. Source material: T cells isolated from PBMCs. This chain's CDR3 is CASSHSTRAGVGGYTF. CDR3 bases: TGCGCCAGCAGCCACTCCACCCGCGCCGGGGTGGGTGGCTACACCTTC.